This is a list of T cell receptor beta chains from one sample in a study of T cell responses to AZD1222 COVID-19 vaccine. Data came from immunoSEQ multiplex PCR; TCRdb stores just in-frame clones and leaves some out. The table includes approximately 190,000 clones, approximately 93% detected once. Sequencing was performed on peripheral blood, taken 28 days after the second AZD1222 dose. These receptors all stem from an adult who received the AZD1222 COVID-19 vaccine. The CDR3 runs from the conserved cysteine through the conserved F or W. The D gene is left open where the match is weak. Clone size is given for some rows only: seen once, a few or many times, or a class if the clone is expanded.

clone size: few; J gene: TRBJ1-2; D gene: -; V gene: TRBV6-1; CDR3 DNA: TGTGCCAGCAGTGAAGGCAGGGCCAATCACTATGGCTACACCTTC; CDR3 protein: CASSEGRANHYGYTF
clone size: once; J gene: TRBJ2-2; D gene: TRBD1; V gene: TRBV2; CDR3 DNA: TGTGCCAGCAACAGGGGGCAATTGAATACCGGGGAGCTGTTTTTT; CDR3 protein: CASNRGQLNTGELFF
clone size: -; J gene: TRBJ1-2; D gene: TRBD1; V gene: TRBV2; CDR3 DNA: TGTGCCACGGGACAGGATGGCTACACCTTC; CDR3 protein: CATGQDGYTF
clone size: once; J gene: TRBJ2-1; D gene: -; V gene: TRBV7-2; CDR3 DNA: TGTGCCAGCAGCTTATTGTCGACTACCTACAATGAGCAGTTCTTC; CDR3 protein: CASSLLSTTYNEQFF
clone size: -; J gene: TRBJ1-1; D gene: -; V gene: TRBV2; CDR3 DNA: TGTGCCAGCAGTGAATTGGACGCCACTGAAGCTTTCTTT; CDR3 protein: CASSELDATEAFF
clone size: -; J gene: TRBJ2-7; D gene: TRBD1; V gene: TRBV5-5; CDR3 DNA: TGTGCCAGCAGCTTGTGGGACAGGCAAAACGAGCAGTACTTC; CDR3 protein: CASSLWDRQNEQYF
clone size: once; J gene: TRBJ1-5; D gene: -; V gene: TRBV29-1; CDR3 DNA: TGCAGCGTTGTTACTCAGGAGGCCCAGCCCCAGCATTTT; CDR3 protein: CSVVTQEAQPQHF
clone size: -; J gene: TRBJ1-4; D gene: TRBD1; V gene: TRBV4-3; CDR3 DNA: TGCGCCAGCAGCCCGCTCGTGCAGGGGGCATCTAATGAAAAACTGTTTTTT; CDR3 protein: CASSPLVQGASNEKLFF
clone size: -; J gene: TRBJ2-3; D gene: -; V gene: TRBV12-3/TRBV12-4; CDR3 DNA: TGTGCCAGCAAGAGGGTCACAGATACGCAGTATTTT; CDR3 protein: CASKRVTDTQYF
clone size: -; J gene: TRBJ1-3; D gene: -; V gene: TRBV28; CDR3 DNA: TGTGCCAGCAGACCCCGAACTCAGACCGCAAACACCATATATTTT; CDR3 protein: CASRPRTQTANTIYF
clone size: once; J gene: TRBJ1-5; D gene: -; V gene: TRBV3-1/TRBV3-2; CDR3 DNA: TGTGCCAGCAGCCCAGACACCTCCAATGGGCCCCAGCATTTT; CDR3 protein: CASSPDTSNGPQHF
clone size: -; J gene: TRBJ1-5; D gene: -; V gene: TRBV5-1; CDR3 DNA: TGCGCCAGCAGCCTTGGGAATCAGCCCCAGCATTTT; CDR3 protein: CASSLGNQPQHF
clone size: -; J gene: TRBJ2-7; D gene: -; V gene: TRBV24-1; CDR3 DNA: TGTGCCACCAGTGATTCAGGGTTCGACGAGCAGTACTTC; CDR3 protein: CATSDSGFDEQYF
clone size: once; J gene: TRBJ1-1; D gene: TRBD1; V gene: TRBV18; CDR3 DNA: TGTGCCAGCTCACCAACAGGGGTAATGAACACTGAAGCTTTCTTT; CDR3 protein: CASSPTGVMNTEAFF
clone size: -; J gene: TRBJ2-2; D gene: -; V gene: TRBV18; CDR3 DNA: TGTGCCAGCTCTCGCCGCGATTCAAACACCGGGGAGCTGTTTTTT; CDR3 protein: CASSRRDSNTGELFF
clone size: -; J gene: TRBJ1-6; D gene: -; V gene: TRBV2; CDR3 DNA: TGTGCCAGCAGTAACGGGGGGACATCGAGTTCACCCCTCCACTTT; CDR3 protein: CASSNGGTSSSPLHF
clone size: -; J gene: TRBJ1-2; D gene: TRBD1; V gene: TRBV15; CDR3 DNA: TGTGCCACCAGCAGAGGACAGGGAGGCTACACCTTC; CDR3 protein: CATSRGQGGYTF
clone size: -; J gene: TRBJ1-1; D gene: -; V gene: TRBV4-1; CDR3 DNA: TGCGCCAGCAGCCACCATCAACAGGGAAACACTGAAGCTTTCTTT; CDR3 protein: CASSHHQQGNTEAFF
clone size: -; J gene: TRBJ2-1; D gene: TRBD2; V gene: TRBV5-1; CDR3 DNA: TGCGCCAGCAGCTTCGTTAGCGGGGGGGCCATGGGTGAGCAGTTCTTC; CDR3 protein: CASSFVSGGAMGEQFF